The T cell receptor (beta chain) under discussion was sequenced for a study of blood T cell repertoires in COVID-19. For the study at large: T cells, B-cell-depleted T cells, or PBMCs provided the cDNA or gDNA that served as material.

Seattle enrolled patients during active infection and tracked them longitudinally. The CDR3 is made up of 13 amino acids. Trimming removed 2 bases from V and 3 bases from J, with 8 bases in between. Germline V gene sequence: CDR1 SGHRS, CDR2 YFSETQ. In the source study's methods: Cell counts per sample came from amplifying reference gene primers. Sequencing was performed with immunoSEQ multiplex PCR; in TCRdb, only in-frame clones are kept and a portion is missing. V, J and clone size are those of that table, while D and trimming were read from the DNA. Among more than 300,000 clones listed, around 89% were seen once.

This clonotype originated in a woman between 40 and 55 years old with COVID-19, enrolled during active disease. The source material was peripheral blood. The chain carries TRBV5-1 and TRBJ1-1; no reliable D call. CDR3 bases: TGCGCCAGCAGCTTAAAAGTAGACACTGAAGCTTTCTTT. Protein sequence: CASSLKVDTEAFF.